This T cell receptor (beta chain) originates from a study of graft-versus-host responses after intestinal transplantation. Across the study: Those transplanted obtained multivisceral, liver-intestinal, or isolated intestinal grafts.

About this clone itself: Its cognate antigen is unknown.

The study's findings and limits: Among recipient marrow samples, GvH clones were found; some appeared first in ileum or blood.

TCRdb's table, derived via immunoSEQ multiplex PCR, lists solely in-frame clones and lacks some. The table lists tens of thousands of clones, 85% to 95% of them singletons, with 0.2% to 0.25% in the top ten. The germline gives CDR1 LNHDA, CDR2 SQIVND (reference sequence). The germline V and J ends were trimmed by 1 base and 3 bases, with 13 bases remaining between them. The CDR3 contains 15 residues. The V call is TRBV19, the J call TRBJ2-7; D might be TRBD2 (6 bases). This receptor was taken from a human donor who was the organ donor for an intestinal transplant. The material was unstimulated CD8+ T cells sorted from spleen or lymph node cells, obtained before transplant. CDR3 DNA sequence: TGTGCCAGTAGTATAGTCGGGGGAAAGAACTACGAGCAGTACTTC. It translates to CASSIVGGKNYEQYF. The whole variable domain, remainder taken from reference TRBV19 and TRBJ2-7, is DGGITQSPKYLFRKEGQNVTLSCEQNLNHDAMYWYRQDPGQGLRLIYYSQIVNDFQKGDIAEGYSVSREKKESFPLTVTSAQKNPTAFYLCASSIVGGKNYEQYFGPGTRLTVT.